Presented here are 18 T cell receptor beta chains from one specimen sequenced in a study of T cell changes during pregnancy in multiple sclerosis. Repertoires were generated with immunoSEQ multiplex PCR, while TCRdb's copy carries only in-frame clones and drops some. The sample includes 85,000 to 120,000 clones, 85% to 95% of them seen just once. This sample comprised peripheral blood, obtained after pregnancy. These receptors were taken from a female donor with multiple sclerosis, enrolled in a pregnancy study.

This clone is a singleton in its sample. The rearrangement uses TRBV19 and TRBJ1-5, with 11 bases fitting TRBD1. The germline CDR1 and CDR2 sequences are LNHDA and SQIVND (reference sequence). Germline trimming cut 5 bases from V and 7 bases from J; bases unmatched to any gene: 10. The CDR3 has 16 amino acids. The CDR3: CASSLTKGQGVQPQHF. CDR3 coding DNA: TGTGCCAGTAGTCTGACCAAGGGACAGGGGGTACAGCCCCAGCATTTT.

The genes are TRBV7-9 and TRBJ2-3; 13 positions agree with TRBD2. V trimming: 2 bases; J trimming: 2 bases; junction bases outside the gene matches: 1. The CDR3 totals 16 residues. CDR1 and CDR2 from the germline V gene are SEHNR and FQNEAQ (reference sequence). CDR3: CASSLTSGRDTDTQYF. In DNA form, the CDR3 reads TGTGCCAGCAGCTTAACTAGCGGGAGGGACACAGATACGCAGTATTTT.

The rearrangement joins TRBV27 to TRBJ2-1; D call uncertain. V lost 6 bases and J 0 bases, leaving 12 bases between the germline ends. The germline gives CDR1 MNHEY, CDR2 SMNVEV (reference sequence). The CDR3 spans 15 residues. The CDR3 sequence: CASRLTVSSYNEQFF. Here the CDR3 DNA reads TGTGCCAGCAGGCTCACGGTAAGCTCCTACAATGAGCAGTTCTTC.

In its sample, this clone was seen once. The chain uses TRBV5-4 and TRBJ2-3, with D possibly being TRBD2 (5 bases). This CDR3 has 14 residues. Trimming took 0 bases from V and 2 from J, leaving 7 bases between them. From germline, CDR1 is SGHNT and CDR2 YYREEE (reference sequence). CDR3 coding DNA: TGTGCCAGCAGCTTGGAGGGAGTCACAGATACGCAGTATTTT. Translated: CASSLEGVTDTQYF.

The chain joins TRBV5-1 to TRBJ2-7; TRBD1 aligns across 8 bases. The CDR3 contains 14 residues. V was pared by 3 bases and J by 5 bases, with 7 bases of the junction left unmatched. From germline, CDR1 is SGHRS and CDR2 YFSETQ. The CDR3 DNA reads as TGCGCCAGCAGCTCAGGACAGGGAGGAGACGAGCAGTACTTC. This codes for CASSSGQGGDEQYF.

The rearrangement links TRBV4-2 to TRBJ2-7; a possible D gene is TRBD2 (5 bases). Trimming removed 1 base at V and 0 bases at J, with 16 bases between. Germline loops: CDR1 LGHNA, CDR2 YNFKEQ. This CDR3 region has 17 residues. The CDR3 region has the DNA TGTGCCAGCAGCCAAGTTGAAGCGGCGCCTCACTCCTACGAGCAGTACTTC. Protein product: CASSQVEAAPHSYEQYF.

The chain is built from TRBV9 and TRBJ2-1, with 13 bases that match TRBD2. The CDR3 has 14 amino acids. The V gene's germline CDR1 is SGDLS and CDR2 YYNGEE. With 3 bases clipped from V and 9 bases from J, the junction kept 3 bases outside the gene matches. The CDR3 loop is CASSAGLAGFEQFF. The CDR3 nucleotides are TGTGCCAGCAGCGCGGGACTAGCGGGATTTGAGCAGTTCTTC.

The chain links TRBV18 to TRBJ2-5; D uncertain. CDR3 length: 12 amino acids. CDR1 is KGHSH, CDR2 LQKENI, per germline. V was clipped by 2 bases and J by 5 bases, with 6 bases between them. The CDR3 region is CASSPSRETQYF. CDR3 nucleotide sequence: TGTGCCAGCTCACCAAGCAGGGAGACCCAGTACTTC.

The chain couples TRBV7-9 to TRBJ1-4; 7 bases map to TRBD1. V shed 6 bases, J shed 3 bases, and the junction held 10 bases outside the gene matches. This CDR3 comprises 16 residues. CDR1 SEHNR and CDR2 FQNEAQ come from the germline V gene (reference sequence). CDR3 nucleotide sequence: TGTGCCAGCAGTCTGCTCGCCGGGACAGCTAATGAAAAACTGTTTTTT. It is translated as CASSLLAGTANEKLFF.

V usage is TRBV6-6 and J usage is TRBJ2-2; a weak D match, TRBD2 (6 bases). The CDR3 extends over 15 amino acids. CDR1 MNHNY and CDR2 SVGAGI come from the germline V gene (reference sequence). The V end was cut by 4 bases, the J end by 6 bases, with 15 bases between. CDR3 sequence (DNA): TGTGCCAGCAGTTTCACCCGACTAGTCCCCGGGGAGCTGTTTTTT. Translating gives CASSFTRLVPGELFF.

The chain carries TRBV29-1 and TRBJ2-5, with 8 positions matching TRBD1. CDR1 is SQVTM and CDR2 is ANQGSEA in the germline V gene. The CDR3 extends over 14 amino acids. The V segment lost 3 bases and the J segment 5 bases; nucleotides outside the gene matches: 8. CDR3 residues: CSVDTLSGGETQYF. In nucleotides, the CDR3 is TGCAGCGTTGATACCTTATCAGGGGGCGAGACCCAGTACTTC.

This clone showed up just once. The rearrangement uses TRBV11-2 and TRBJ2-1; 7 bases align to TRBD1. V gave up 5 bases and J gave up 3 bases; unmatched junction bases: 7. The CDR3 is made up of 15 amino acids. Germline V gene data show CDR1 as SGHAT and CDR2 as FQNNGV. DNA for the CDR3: TGTGCCAGCAGCCCGACCGGACAGGACTACAATGAGCAGTTCTTC. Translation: CASSPTGQDYNEQFF.

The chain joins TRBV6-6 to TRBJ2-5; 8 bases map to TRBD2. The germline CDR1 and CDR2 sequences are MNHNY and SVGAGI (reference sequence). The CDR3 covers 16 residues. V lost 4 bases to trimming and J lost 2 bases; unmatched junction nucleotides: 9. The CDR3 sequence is CASSSNERGLQETQYF. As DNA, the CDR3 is TGTGCCAGCAGTTCTAACGAGCGGGGGTTACAAGAGACCCAGTACTTC.

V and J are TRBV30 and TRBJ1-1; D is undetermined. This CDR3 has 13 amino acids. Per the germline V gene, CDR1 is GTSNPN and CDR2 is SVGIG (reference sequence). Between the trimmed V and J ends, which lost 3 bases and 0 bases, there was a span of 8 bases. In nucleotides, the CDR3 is TGTGCCTGGAGCCGAGACATGAACACTGAAGCTTTCTTT. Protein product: CAWSRDMNTEAFF. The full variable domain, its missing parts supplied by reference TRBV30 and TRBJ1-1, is SQTIHQWPATLVQPVGSPLSLECTVEGTSNPNLYWYRQAAGRGLQLLFYSVGIGQISSEVPQNLSASRPQDRQFILSSKKLLLSDSGFYLCAWSRDMNTEAFFGQGTRLTVV.

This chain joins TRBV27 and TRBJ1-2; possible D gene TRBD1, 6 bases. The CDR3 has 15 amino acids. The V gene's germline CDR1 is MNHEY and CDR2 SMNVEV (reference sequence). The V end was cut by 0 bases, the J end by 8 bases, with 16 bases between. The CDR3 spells CASSLSSQGTRGYTF. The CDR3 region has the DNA TGTGCCAGCAGTTTATCCTCGCAGGGGACGAGAGGCTACACCTTC.

In DNA, the CDR3 is TGTGCCAGCAGTGAAGCAATTAGCTCCTACGAGCAGTACTTC. Translated: CASSEAISSYEQYF. V gene TRBV6-1 combines with J gene TRBJ2-7; D is uncertain. This CDR3 is 14 amino acids long. Germline CDR1 is MNHNS and CDR2 is SASEGT. With 0 bases removed from V and 0 bases from J, the gap between germline ends came to 6 bases.

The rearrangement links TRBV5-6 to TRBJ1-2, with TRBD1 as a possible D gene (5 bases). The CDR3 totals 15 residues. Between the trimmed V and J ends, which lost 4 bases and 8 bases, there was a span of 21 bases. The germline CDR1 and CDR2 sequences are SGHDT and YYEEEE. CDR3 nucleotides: TGTGCCAGCAGCCCAAGGGGCCCCTACGCGGAAGGCTACACCTTC. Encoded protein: CASSPRGPYAEGYTF. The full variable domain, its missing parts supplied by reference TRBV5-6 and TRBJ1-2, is DAGVTQSPTHLIKTRGQQVTLRCSPKSGHDTVSWYQQALGQGPQFIFQYYEEEERQRGNFPDRFSGHQFPNYSSELNVNALLLGDSALYLCASSPRGPYAEGYTFGSGTRLTVV.

Here the CDR3 DNA reads TGTGCCAGCAGTTTCGGGTTCTACGAGCAGTACTTC. The encoded protein is CASSFGFYEQYF. The J gene is TRBJ2-7, the V gene TRBV28; no definite D call. The length of the CDR3 is 12 residues. V lost 3 bases, J lost 3 bases, and 6 bases lay in between. The germline CDR1 and CDR2 sequences are MDHEN and SYDVKM.